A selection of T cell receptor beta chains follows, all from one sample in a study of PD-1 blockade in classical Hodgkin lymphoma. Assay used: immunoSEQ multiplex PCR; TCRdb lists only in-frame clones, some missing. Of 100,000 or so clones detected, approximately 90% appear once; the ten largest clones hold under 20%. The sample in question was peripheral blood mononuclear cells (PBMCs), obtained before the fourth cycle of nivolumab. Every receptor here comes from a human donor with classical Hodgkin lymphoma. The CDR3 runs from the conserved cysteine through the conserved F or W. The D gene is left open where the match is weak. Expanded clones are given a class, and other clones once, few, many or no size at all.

cdr3_nt: TGTGCCATCAGTGAGTTTCGAGAAGGGGGCGAGGAGAACACCATATATTTT; cdr3_aa: CAISEFREGGEENTIYF; d_call: TRBD1; j_call: TRBJ1-3; v_call: TRBV10-3; clone_size: -; cdr3_length: 17
cdr3_nt: TGTGCCAGCTCACCACCTAGCGGGAGGAATACGCAGTATTTT; cdr3_aa: CASSPPSGRNTQYF; d_call: TRBD2; j_call: TRBJ2-3; v_call: TRBV18; clone_size: -; cdr3_length: 14
cdr3_nt: TGTGCCAGCAGCTTGTGGGGGTACACTGAAGCTTTCTTT; cdr3_aa: CASSLWGYTEAFF; d_call: -; j_call: TRBJ1-1; v_call: TRBV5-4; clone_size: -; cdr3_length: 13
cdr3_nt: TGCGCCAGCAGCCAAGAGGGGGGGAATAATAATGGCTACACCTTC; cdr3_aa: CASSQEGGNNNGYTF; d_call: -; j_call: TRBJ1-2; v_call: TRBV4-3; clone_size: once; cdr3_length: 15
cdr3_nt: TGCGCCAGCCAAAAAAACCAGGGAATCGGGGCCAACGTCCTGACTTTC; cdr3_aa: CASQKNQGIGANVLTF; d_call: -; j_call: TRBJ2-6; v_call: TRBV5-1; clone_size: few; cdr3_length: 16
cdr3_nt: TGCAGCGCCTATACAGGGTCGTCCTACAATGAGCAGTTCTTC; cdr3_aa: CSAYTGSSYNEQFF; d_call: -; j_call: TRBJ2-1; v_call: TRBV29-1; clone_size: -; cdr3_length: 14
cdr3_nt: TGCGCCAGCAGCCAAGCGGTAGCGGGAGGTTTCTACAATGAGCAGTTCTTC; cdr3_aa: CASSQAVAGGFYNEQFF; d_call: TRBD2; j_call: TRBJ2-1; v_call: TRBV4-3; clone_size: -; cdr3_length: 17
cdr3_nt: TGTGCCAGCAGGATGGGACTAGCGGCCTACAATGAGCAGTTCTTC; cdr3_aa: CASRMGLAAYNEQFF; d_call: TRBD2; j_call: TRBJ2-1; v_call: TRBV27; clone_size: -; cdr3_length: 15
cdr3_nt: TGTGCCAGCAGCTTGGGTCGGCAGCCCGAGCAGTACTTC; cdr3_aa: CASSLGRQPEQYF; d_call: -; j_call: TRBJ2-7; v_call: TRBV5-4; clone_size: -; cdr3_length: 13
cdr3_nt: TGTGCCAGCAGTCGATACAGCGGGGGGAACACTGAAGCTTTCTTT; cdr3_aa: CASSRYSGGNTEAFF; d_call: -; j_call: TRBJ1-1; v_call: TRBV28; clone_size: -; cdr3_length: 15
cdr3_nt: TGTGCCAGCAATCCCTCAGGGGGGTTTGGCTACGAGCAGTACTTC; cdr3_aa: CASNPSGGFGYEQYF; d_call: -; j_call: TRBJ2-7; v_call: TRBV6-5; clone_size: -; cdr3_length: 15
cdr3_nt: TGTGCCAGTAGTACCGGGACTAGCGTCACCGGGGAGCTGTTTTTT; cdr3_aa: CASSTGTSVTGELFF; d_call: TRBD2; j_call: TRBJ2-2; v_call: TRBV19; clone_size: -; cdr3_length: 15
cdr3_nt: TGTGCCAGCAGGAAGACTAGCGGGAGTCGCAATGAGCAGTTCTTC; cdr3_aa: CASRKTSGSRNEQFF; d_call: TRBD2; j_call: TRBJ2-1; v_call: TRBV27; clone_size: -; cdr3_length: 15
cdr3_nt: TGTGCCAGCAGCCCCCGTGAGAAGCGGGGAGGTTCCTACGAGCAGTACTTC; cdr3_aa: CASSPREKRGGSYEQYF; d_call: TRBD2; j_call: TRBJ2-7; v_call: TRBV7-6; clone_size: -; cdr3_length: 17
cdr3_nt: TGCAGCGTCCTCGGACGGAGCAGAGCTGAAAAACTGTTTTTT; cdr3_aa: CSVLGRSRAEKLFF; d_call: -; j_call: TRBJ1-4; v_call: TRBV29-1; clone_size: -; cdr3_length: 14
cdr3_nt: TGTGCCAGTAGGCAGGACCGTTCCTCCTACGAGCAGTACTTC; cdr3_aa: CASRQDRSSYEQYF; d_call: -; j_call: TRBJ2-7; v_call: TRBV19; clone_size: few; cdr3_length: 14
cdr3_nt: TGTGCCAGCTCACCTTCCAGGGGGGCGTCCTACGAGCAGTACTTC; cdr3_aa: CASSPSRGASYEQYF; d_call: -; j_call: TRBJ2-7; v_call: TRBV18; clone_size: -; cdr3_length: 15
cdr3_nt: TGTGCCAGCAGCACCACAGGGACCCCTAATGAAAAACTGTTTTTT; cdr3_aa: CASSTTGTPNEKLFF; d_call: -; j_call: TRBJ1-4; v_call: TRBV11-2; clone_size: few; cdr3_length: 15
cdr3_nt: TGTGCCAGCAGTGCCGAAGACAGGGAATCGGATGGCTACACCTTC; cdr3_aa: CASSAEDRESDGYTF; d_call: TRBD1; j_call: TRBJ1-2; v_call: TRBV28; clone_size: -; cdr3_length: 15
cdr3_nt: TGTGCCAGCAGAACCGGGACTAGCGGGAGAAATGAGCAGTTCTTC; cdr3_aa: CASRTGTSGRNEQFF; d_call: TRBD2; j_call: TRBJ2-1; v_call: TRBV28; clone_size: -; cdr3_length: 15
cdr3_nt: TGTGCCAGCAGCCGAATGACGAGTTATTCGGGAGAGACCCAGTACTTC; cdr3_aa: CASSRMTSYSGETQYF; d_call: -; j_call: TRBJ2-5; v_call: TRBV2; clone_size: -; cdr3_length: 16
cdr3_nt: TGCGCCAGCAGCCAACTGGAACCGAACACCGGGGAGCTGTTTTTT; cdr3_aa: CASSQLEPNTGELFF; d_call: -; j_call: TRBJ2-2; v_call: TRBV4-1; clone_size: -; cdr3_length: 15
cdr3_nt: TGTGCCAGCAGCTTAGACAGTAGGACTGCTGAAGCTTTCTTT; cdr3_aa: CASSLDSRTAEAFF; d_call: -; j_call: TRBJ1-1; v_call: TRBV7-9; clone_size: -; cdr3_length: 14
cdr3_nt: TGTGCCAGCAGTATGGGACAGTCGGGAGTAAACACCATATATTTT; cdr3_aa: CASSMGQSGVNTIYF; d_call: TRBD1; j_call: TRBJ1-3; v_call: TRBV27; clone_size: -; cdr3_length: 15
cdr3_nt: TGTGCCTGGCGACTAGCGGGAGGCGGGGAGCTGTTTTTT; cdr3_aa: CAWRLAGGGELFF; d_call: TRBD2; j_call: TRBJ2-2; v_call: TRBV30; clone_size: -; cdr3_length: 13
cdr3_nt: TGTGCCAGCAGCATCCAAGGAACAGATACGCAGTATTTT; cdr3_aa: CASSIQGTDTQYF; d_call: -; j_call: TRBJ2-3; v_call: TRBV28; clone_size: -; cdr3_length: 13
cdr3_nt: TGTGCCAGCAGTTTTTTAAAAGGGGTGAACACTGAAGCTTTCTTT; cdr3_aa: CASSFLKGVNTEAFF; d_call: -; j_call: TRBJ1-1; v_call: TRBV27; clone_size: once; cdr3_length: 15
cdr3_nt: TGTGCCAGCAGCCAAGATCCGGGGCAGGCCTCACTCAACTATGGCTACACCTTC; cdr3_aa: CASSQDPGQASLNYGYTF; d_call: -; j_call: TRBJ1-2; v_call: TRBV4-2; clone_size: -; cdr3_length: 18
cdr3_nt: TGTGCCAGCAGTCTACTTACCGGGACCTACAATGAGCAGTTCTTC; cdr3_aa: CASSLLTGTYNEQFF; d_call: -; j_call: TRBJ2-1; v_call: TRBV28; clone_size: -; cdr3_length: 15
cdr3_nt: TGTGCCAGCAGTGGGGCTTCCCATACCGGCACAGATACGCAGTATTTT; cdr3_aa: CASSGASHTGTDTQYF; d_call: -; j_call: TRBJ2-3; v_call: TRBV2; clone_size: -; cdr3_length: 16
cdr3_nt: TGTGCCAGCAGCTTAGGGATACTAGCGGGAAGCACAGATACGCAGTATTTT; cdr3_aa: CASSLGILAGSTDTQYF; d_call: TRBD2; j_call: TRBJ2-3; v_call: TRBV11-1; clone_size: -; cdr3_length: 17
cdr3_nt: TGTGCCTGGACGGGACCCGAGCAGTACTTC; cdr3_aa: CAWTGPEQYF; d_call: -; j_call: TRBJ2-7; v_call: TRBV30; clone_size: -; cdr3_length: 10
cdr3_nt: TGTGCCTGGAGACTAAGTTTGAAGGCCCACTCAGGTGGGGCCAACGTCCTGACTTTC; cdr3_aa: CAWRLSLKAHSGGANVLTF; d_call: -; j_call: TRBJ2-6; v_call: TRBV30; clone_size: -; cdr3_length: 19
cdr3_nt: TGTGCCAGCAGCTTAGGCGGCAGGGGACCACCTGAAAAACTGTTTTTT; cdr3_aa: CASSLGGRGPPEKLFF; d_call: -; j_call: TRBJ1-4; v_call: TRBV7-9; clone_size: -; cdr3_length: 16
cdr3_nt: TGTGCCAGCAGTTTGCCAACAGTGCAGCCCCAGCATTTT; cdr3_aa: CASSLPTVQPQHF; d_call: -; j_call: TRBJ1-5; v_call: TRBV28; clone_size: -; cdr3_length: 13
cdr3_nt: TGTGCCAGCAGTTTAGTTTTTACAGGTCAAAGGAACAATGAGCAGTTCTTC; cdr3_aa: CASSLVFTGQRNNEQFF; d_call: -; j_call: TRBJ2-1; v_call: TRBV27; clone_size: -; cdr3_length: 17
cdr3_nt: TGCAGTGCTAGTGGGGGCTACGAGCAGTACTTC; cdr3_aa: CSASGGYEQYF; d_call: -; j_call: TRBJ2-7; v_call: TRBV20-1; clone_size: few; cdr3_length: 11
cdr3_nt: TGCGCCAGCAGCCATCAACCCGGGAGCAATCAGCCCCAGCATTTT; cdr3_aa: CASSHQPGSNQPQHF; d_call: -; j_call: TRBJ1-5; v_call: TRBV4-1; clone_size: -; cdr3_length: 15
cdr3_nt: TGTGCCAGCACCTCTAACTCTGGGGCCAACGTCCTGACTTTC; cdr3_aa: CASTSNSGANVLTF; d_call: -; j_call: TRBJ2-6; v_call: TRBV6-4; clone_size: -; cdr3_length: 14
cdr3_nt: TGCGCCAGCAGCCAAGACGGGGTTAACTATGGCTACACCTTC; cdr3_aa: CASSQDGVNYGYTF; d_call: -; j_call: TRBJ1-2; v_call: TRBV4-1; clone_size: -; cdr3_length: 14
cdr3_nt: TGCGCCAGCAGCCGGACAGAGTACACCGGGGAGCTGTTTTTT; cdr3_aa: CASSRTEYTGELFF; d_call: -; j_call: TRBJ2-2; v_call: TRBV4-3; clone_size: -; cdr3_length: 14
cdr3_nt: TGTGCCAGTAGTAGCGGAGCCCTGGGAGATACGCAGTATTTT; cdr3_aa: CASSSGALGDTQYF; d_call: -; j_call: TRBJ2-3; v_call: TRBV19; clone_size: -; cdr3_length: 14
cdr3_nt: TGTGCCAGCAGTGTCTTCCCATTGCACAATGAGCAGTTCTTC; cdr3_aa: CASSVFPLHNEQFF; d_call: -; j_call: TRBJ2-1; v_call: TRBV2; clone_size: -; cdr3_length: 14
cdr3_nt: TGTGCCAGCAGCGCGCAATCGGGACCCTACTACGAGCAGTACTTC; cdr3_aa: CASSAQSGPYYEQYF; d_call: -; j_call: TRBJ2-7; v_call: TRBV11-3; clone_size: -; cdr3_length: 15
cdr3_nt: TGCGCCAGCAGCCTGGACAGGGTCCGCACCGGGGAGCTGTTTTTT; cdr3_aa: CASSLDRVRTGELFF; d_call: TRBD1; j_call: TRBJ2-2; v_call: TRBV5-1; clone_size: -; cdr3_length: 15
cdr3_nt: TGTGCCAGCAGTCTACGGGAAAAACTGTTTTTT; cdr3_aa: CASSLREKLFF; d_call: -; j_call: TRBJ1-4; v_call: TRBV28; clone_size: -; cdr3_length: 11
cdr3_nt: TGTGCCTGTGCTTGGGGTTCCTACGAGCAGTACTTC; cdr3_aa: CACAWGSYEQYF; d_call: -; j_call: TRBJ2-7; v_call: TRBV30; clone_size: once; cdr3_length: 12
cdr3_nt: TGTGCCAGCAGTGAACTTGGGGCAGGGCAGTACTTC; cdr3_aa: CASSELGAGQYF; d_call: -; j_call: TRBJ2-7; v_call: TRBV6-1; clone_size: -; cdr3_length: 12
cdr3_nt: TGTGCCAGTAGTATACTAGCGGGAGGGGAAAACATTCAGTACTTC; cdr3_aa: CASSILAGGENIQYF; d_call: TRBD2; j_call: TRBJ2-4; v_call: TRBV19; clone_size: -; cdr3_length: 15
cdr3_nt: TGTGCCTGGAGTGTAGCGGGACTAGCGGGATCCCCGCTCTCCTACAATGAGCAGTTCTTC; cdr3_aa: CAWSVAGLAGSPLSYNEQFF; d_call: TRBD2; j_call: TRBJ2-1; v_call: TRBV30; clone_size: -; cdr3_length: 20
cdr3_nt: TGCGCCAGCAGCCCCGGACAAAGCACAGATACGCAGTATTTT; cdr3_aa: CASSPGQSTDTQYF; d_call: -; j_call: TRBJ2-3; v_call: TRBV5-1; clone_size: -; cdr3_length: 14
cdr3_nt: TGTGCCAGCTCCCTCGATATGGCAGGGGGAACCGGGGAGCTGTTTTTT; cdr3_aa: CASSLDMAGGTGELFF; d_call: TRBD1; j_call: TRBJ2-2; v_call: TRBV18; clone_size: -; cdr3_length: 16
cdr3_nt: TGTGCCAGCAGTTTCGGGACAGGGTACTACAATGAGCAGTTCTTC; cdr3_aa: CASSFGTGYYNEQFF; d_call: TRBD1; j_call: TRBJ2-1; v_call: TRBV27; clone_size: -; cdr3_length: 15
cdr3_nt: TGTGCCTGGAGTGGCGAGGGGGAACGGGGGCCCCAGCATTTT; cdr3_aa: CAWSGEGERGPQHF; d_call: -; j_call: TRBJ1-5; v_call: TRBV30; clone_size: -; cdr3_length: 14
cdr3_nt: TGCAGCGTACGTCTCTCGGGTGACGGGGAGCTGTTTTTT; cdr3_aa: CSVRLSGDGELFF; d_call: -; j_call: TRBJ2-2; v_call: TRBV29-1; clone_size: -; cdr3_length: 13